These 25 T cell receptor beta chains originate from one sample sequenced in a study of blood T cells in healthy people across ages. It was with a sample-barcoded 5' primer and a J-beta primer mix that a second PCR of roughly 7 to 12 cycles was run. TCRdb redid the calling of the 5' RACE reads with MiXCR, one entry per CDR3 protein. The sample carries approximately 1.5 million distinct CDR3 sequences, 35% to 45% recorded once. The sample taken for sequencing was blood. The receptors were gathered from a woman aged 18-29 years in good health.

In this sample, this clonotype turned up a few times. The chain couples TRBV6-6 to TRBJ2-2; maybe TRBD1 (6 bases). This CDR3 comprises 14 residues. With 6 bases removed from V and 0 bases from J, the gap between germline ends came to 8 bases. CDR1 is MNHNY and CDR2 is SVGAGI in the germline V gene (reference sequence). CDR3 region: CASSYRANTGELFF. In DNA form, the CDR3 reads TGTGCCAGCAGCTACAGGGCGAACACCGGGGAGCTGTTTTTT.

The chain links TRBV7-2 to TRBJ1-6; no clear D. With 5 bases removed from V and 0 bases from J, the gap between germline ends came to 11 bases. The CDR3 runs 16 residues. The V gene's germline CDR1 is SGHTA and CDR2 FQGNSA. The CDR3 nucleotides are TGTGCCAGCAGCACCCAACTGAGCTCCTATAATTCACCCCTCCACTTT. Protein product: CASSTQLSSYNSPLHF. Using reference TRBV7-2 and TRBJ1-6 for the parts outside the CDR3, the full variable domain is GAGVSQSPSNKVTEKGKDVELRCDPISGHTALYWYRQSLGQGLEFLIYFQGNSAPDKSGLPSDRFSAERTGGSVSTLTIQRTQQEDSAVYLCASSTQLSSYNSPLHFGNGTRLTVT.

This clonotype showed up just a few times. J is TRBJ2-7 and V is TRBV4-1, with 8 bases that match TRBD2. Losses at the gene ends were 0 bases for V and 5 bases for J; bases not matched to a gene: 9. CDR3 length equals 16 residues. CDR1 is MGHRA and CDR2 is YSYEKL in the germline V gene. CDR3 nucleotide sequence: TGCGCCAGCAGCCAAGATACCGGGGGGGGCTTTGACGAGCAGTACTTC. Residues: CASSQDTGGGFDEQYF.

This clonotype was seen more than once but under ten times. CDR3 coding DNA: TGTGCCAGCAGTGGTGGAAGTGGACTAGCGCAGGAGACCCAGTACTTC. As protein: CASSGGSGLAQETQYF. This chain links TRBV6-2 or TRBV6-3 with TRBJ2-5; 9 bases are shared with TRBD2. The V gene's germline CDR1 is MNHEY and CDR2 SVGEGT. The V gene end was trimmed by 5 bases and the J gene end by 5 bases; junction bases not matched to a gene: 12. This CDR3 comprises 16 residues.

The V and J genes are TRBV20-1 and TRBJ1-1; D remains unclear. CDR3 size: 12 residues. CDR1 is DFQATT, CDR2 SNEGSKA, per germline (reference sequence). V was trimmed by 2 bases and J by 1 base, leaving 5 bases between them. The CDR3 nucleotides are TGCAGTGCTAGATGGGGGAACACTGAAGCTTTCTTT. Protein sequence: CSARWGNTEAFF.

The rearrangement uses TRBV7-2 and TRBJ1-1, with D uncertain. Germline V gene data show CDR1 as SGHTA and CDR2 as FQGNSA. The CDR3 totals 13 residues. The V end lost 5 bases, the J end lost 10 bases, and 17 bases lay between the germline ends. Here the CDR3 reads CASSVGGSRIAFF. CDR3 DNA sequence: TGTGCCAGCAGCGTCGGCGGGAGTCGGATAGCTTTCTTT. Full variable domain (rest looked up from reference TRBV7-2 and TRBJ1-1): GAGVSQSPSNKVTEKGKDVELRCDPISGHTALYWYRQSLGQGLEFLIYFQGNSAPDKSGLPSDRFSAERTGGSVSTLTIQRTQQEDSAVYLCASSVGGSRIAFFGQGTRLTVV.

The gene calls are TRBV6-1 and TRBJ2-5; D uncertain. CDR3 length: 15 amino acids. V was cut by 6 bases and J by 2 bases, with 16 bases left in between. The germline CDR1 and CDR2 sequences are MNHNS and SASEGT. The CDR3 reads CASRVIEVQQETQYF. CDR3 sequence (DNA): TGTGCCAGCAGAGTGATAGAGGTACAACAAGAGACCCAGTACTTC.

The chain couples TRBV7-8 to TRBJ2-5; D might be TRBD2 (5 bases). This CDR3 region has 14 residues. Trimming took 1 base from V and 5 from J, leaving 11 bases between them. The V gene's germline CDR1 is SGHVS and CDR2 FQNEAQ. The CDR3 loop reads CASSLVPRGETQYF. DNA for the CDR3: TGTGCCAGCAGCTTAGTTCCCCGAGGGGAGACCCAGTACTTC.

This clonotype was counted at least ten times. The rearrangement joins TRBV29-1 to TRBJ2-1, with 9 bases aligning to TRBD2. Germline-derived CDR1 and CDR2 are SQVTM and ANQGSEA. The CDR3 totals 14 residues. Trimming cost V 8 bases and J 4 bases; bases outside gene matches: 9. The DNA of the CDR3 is TGCAGCACTCCGACTAGCGGAGTTTACAATGAGCAGTTCTTC. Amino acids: CSTPTSGVYNEQFF.

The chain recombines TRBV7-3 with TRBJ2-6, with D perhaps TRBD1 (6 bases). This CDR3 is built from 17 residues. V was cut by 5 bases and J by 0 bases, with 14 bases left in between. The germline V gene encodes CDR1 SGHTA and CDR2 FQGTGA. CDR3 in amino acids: CASSKTGDSSGANVLTF. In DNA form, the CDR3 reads TGTGCCAGCAGCAAGACAGGAGACAGCTCTGGGGCCAACGTCCTGACTTTC.

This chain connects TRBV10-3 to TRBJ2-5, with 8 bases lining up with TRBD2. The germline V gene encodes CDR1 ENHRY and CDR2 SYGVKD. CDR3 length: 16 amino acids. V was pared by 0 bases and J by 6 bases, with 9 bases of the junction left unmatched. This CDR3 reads CAISESGSGGEKTQYF. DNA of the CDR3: TGTGCCATCAGTGAGTCCGGGAGCGGGGGTGAGAAGACCCAGTACTTC.

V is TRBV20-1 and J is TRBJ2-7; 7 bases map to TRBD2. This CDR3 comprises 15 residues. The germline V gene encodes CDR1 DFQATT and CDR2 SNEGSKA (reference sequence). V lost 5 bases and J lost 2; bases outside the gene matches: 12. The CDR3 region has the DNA TGCAGTGCTCGGCGTCCAGCGGGAAAGGCCTACGAGCAGTACTTC. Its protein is CSARRPAGKAYEQYF.

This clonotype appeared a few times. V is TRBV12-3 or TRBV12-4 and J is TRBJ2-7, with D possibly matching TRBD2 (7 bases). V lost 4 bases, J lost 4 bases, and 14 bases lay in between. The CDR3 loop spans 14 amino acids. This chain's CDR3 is CASSSGEGLYEQYF. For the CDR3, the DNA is TGTGCCAGCAGTTCAGGGGAGGGGTTATACGAGCAGTACTTC.

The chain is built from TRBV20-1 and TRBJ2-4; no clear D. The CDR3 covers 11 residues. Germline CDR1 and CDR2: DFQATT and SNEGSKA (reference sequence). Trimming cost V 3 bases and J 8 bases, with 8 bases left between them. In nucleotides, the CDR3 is TGCAGTGCTAGTTATCCCCACATTCAGTACTTC. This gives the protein CSASYPHIQYF.

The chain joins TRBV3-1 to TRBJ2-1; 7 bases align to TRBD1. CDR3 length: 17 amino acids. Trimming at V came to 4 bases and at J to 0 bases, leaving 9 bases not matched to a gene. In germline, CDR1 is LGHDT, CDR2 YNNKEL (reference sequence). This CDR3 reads CASSLWDSESSYNEQFF. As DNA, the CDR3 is TGTGCCAGCAGCCTCTGGGACAGCGAGAGCTCCTACAATGAGCAGTTCTTC.

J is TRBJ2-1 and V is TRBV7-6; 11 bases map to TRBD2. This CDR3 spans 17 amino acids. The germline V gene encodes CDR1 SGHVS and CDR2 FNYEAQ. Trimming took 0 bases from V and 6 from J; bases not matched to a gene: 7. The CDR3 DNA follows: TGTGCCAGCAGCTTAGCGTTGAGTAGCGGGGGGGTCAATGAGCAGTTCTTC. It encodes CASSLALSSGGVNEQFF.

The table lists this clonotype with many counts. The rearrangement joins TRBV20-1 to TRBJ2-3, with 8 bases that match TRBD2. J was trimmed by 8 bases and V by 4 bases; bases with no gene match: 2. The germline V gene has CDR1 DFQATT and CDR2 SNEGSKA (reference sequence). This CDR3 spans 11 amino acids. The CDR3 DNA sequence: TGCAGTGCTACTGCGGGGGGTACGCAGTATTTT. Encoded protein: CSATAGGTQYF.

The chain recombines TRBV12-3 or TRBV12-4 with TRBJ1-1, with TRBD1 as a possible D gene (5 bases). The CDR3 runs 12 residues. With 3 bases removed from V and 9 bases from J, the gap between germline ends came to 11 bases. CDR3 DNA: TGTGCCAGCAGTTTGGGGAGGGGTAAAGCTTTCTTT. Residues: CASSLGRGKAFF.

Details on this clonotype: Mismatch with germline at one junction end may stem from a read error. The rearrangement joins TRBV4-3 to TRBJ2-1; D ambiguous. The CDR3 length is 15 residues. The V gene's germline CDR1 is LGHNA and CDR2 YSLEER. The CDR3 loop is CAGSQDGRSYNEQFF. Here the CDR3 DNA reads TGCGCCGGCAGCCAAGATGGACGCTCCTACAATGAGCAGTTCTTC.

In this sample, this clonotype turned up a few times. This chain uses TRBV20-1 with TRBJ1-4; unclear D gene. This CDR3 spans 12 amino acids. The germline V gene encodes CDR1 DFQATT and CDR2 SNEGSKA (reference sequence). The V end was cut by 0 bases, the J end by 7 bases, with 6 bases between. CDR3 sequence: CSARDRVEKLFF. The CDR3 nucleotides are TGCAGTGCTAGAGACAGAGTTGAAAAACTGTTTTTT.

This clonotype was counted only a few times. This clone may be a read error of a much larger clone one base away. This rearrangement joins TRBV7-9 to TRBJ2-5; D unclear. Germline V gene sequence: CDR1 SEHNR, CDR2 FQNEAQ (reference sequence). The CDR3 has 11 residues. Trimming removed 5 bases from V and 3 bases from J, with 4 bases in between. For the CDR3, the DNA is TGTGCCAGCAGCAAAGAAGAGACCCAGTACTTC. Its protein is CASSKEETQYF.

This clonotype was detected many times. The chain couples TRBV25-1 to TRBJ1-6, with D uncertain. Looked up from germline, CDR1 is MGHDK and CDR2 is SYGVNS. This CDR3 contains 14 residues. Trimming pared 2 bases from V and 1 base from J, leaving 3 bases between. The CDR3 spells CASSEGSYNSPLHF. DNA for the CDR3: TGTGCCAGCAGTGAAGGATCCTATAATTCACCCCTCCACTTT.

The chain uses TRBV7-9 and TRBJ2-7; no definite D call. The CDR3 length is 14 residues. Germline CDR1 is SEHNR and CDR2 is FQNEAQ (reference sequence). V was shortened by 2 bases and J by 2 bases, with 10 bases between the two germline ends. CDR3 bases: TGTGCCAGCAGCTTAAGCCAGGCGACCTACGAGCAGTACTTC. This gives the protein CASSLSQATYEQYF.

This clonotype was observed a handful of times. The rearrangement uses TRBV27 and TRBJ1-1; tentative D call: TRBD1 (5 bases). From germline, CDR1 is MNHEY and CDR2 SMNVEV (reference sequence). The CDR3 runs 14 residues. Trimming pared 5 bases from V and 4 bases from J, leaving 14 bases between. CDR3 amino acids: CASSVSRVSTEAFF. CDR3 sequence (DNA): TGTGCCAGCAGTGTTAGCAGGGTGAGCACTGAAGCTTTCTTT.

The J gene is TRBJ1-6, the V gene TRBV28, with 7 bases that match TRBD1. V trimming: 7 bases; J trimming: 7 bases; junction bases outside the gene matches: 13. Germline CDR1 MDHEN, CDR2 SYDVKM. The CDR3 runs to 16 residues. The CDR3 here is CASNRTGDSQNSPLHF. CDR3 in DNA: TGTGCCAGCAACCGAACAGGGGACTCGCAGAATTCACCCCTCCACTTT.